A selection of T cell receptor beta chains follows, all from one sample in a study of shared clonotypes between healthy human individuals. Libraries were prepared by immunoSEQ multiplex PCR; TCRdb keeps only in-frame clonotypes and omits some of them. The sample records 550,000 to 800,000 clones, under 80% being singletons. Sequencing was performed on memory CD4+ T cells sorted from blood. The origin of the receptors is a young woman in good health. The CDR3 runs from the conserved cysteine through the conserved F or W. A D gene is named only where the DNA matches it firmly. Clone size appears in some rows only: once, few, many, or a class for an expanded clone.

>TRBV2|TRBJ1-4|.|TRBD1
CASRRGTGRDNEKLFF
TGTGCCAGCAGGCGCGGGACAGGGCGAGATAATGAAAAACTGTTTTTT
>TRBV6-5|TRBJ1-2|.|.
CASRTSGGYNYGYTF
TGTGCCAGCAGGACCTCGGGGGGCTATAACTATGGCTACACCTTC
>TRBV9|TRBJ2-1|once|TRBD1
CASSVDPGVTGNEQFF
TGTGCCAGCAGCGTAGATCCCGGGGTGACAGGGAATGAGCAGTTCTTC
>TRBV4-2|TRBJ1-2|.|TRBD1
CASSPRTGVWYGYTF
TGTGCCAGCAGCCCTAGGACAGGGGTGTGGTATGGCTACACCTTC
>TRBV19|TRBJ2-5|.|TRBD2
CASSSRLAGGQETQYF
TGTGCCAGTAGTTCCCGACTAGCGGGAGGGCAAGAAACCCAGTACTTC
>TRBV2|TRBJ2-1|.|TRBD2
CASSECTSGSCEQFF
TGTGCCAGCAGTGAATGCACTAGCGGGAGTTGTGAGCAGTTCTTC
>TRBV28|TRBJ2-1|.|.
CASETAYNEQFF
TGTGCCAGCGAAACGGCCTACAATGAGCAGTTCTTC
>TRBV27|TRBJ1-2|few|.
CASSTIRDGFYTF
TGTGCCAGCAGTACTATAAGGGATGGGTTCTACACCTTC
>TRBV6-5|TRBJ1-1|.|.
CASSSRGRNTEAFF
TGTGCCAGCAGTTCCAGGGGTAGGAACACTGAAGCTTTCTTT
>TRBV5-1|TRBJ2-3|.|.
CASSVQVRGSIADTQYF
TGCGCCAGCAGCGTACAAGTCAGGGGTTCTATTGCAGATACGCAGTATTTT
>TRBV5-1|TRBJ2-1|few|.
CASSSVLQPINEQFF
TGCGCCAGCAGCTCAGTCCTCCAACCTATCAATGAGCAGTTCTTC
>TRBV7-8|TRBJ1-1|.|.
CASSPREGTEAFF
TGTGCCAGCAGCCCCCGGGAAGGCACTGAAGCTTTCTTT
>TRBV5-6|TRBJ2-3|.|.
CASRLGSTDTQYF
TGTGCCAGCAGACTGGGGAGCACAGATACGCAGTATTTT
>TRBV19|TRBJ1-4|many|.
CASSTGVNEKLFF
TGTGCCAGTAGTACAGGGGTTAATGAAAAACTGTTTTTT
>TRBV7-9|TRBJ1-1|.|TRBD1
CASSFTDRGPEAFF
TGTGCCAGCAGCTTCACGGACAGGGGGCCTGAAGCTTTCTTT
>TRBV11-2|TRBJ2-7|.|TRBD2
CASSLVSTSGTYEQYF
TGTGCCAGCAGCTTAGTCTCTACTAGCGGAACCTACGAGCAGTACTTC
>TRBV25-1|TRBJ1-1|.|.
CASSERTEAFF
TGTGCCAGCAGTGAAAGGACTGAAGCTTTCTTT
>TRBV5-1|TRBJ2-2|.|TRBD2
CATREGGTGELFF
TGCGCCACCCGGGAGGGGGGCACCGGGGAGCTGTTTTTT
>TRBV11-2|TRBJ1-1|.|.
CASSSRASMNTEAFF
TGTGCCAGCAGCTCCAGGGCGAGCATGAACACTGAAGCTTTCTTT
>TRBV7-2|TRBJ2-7|many|TRBD1
CASSRQRDSYEQYF
TGTGCCAGCAGCCGCCAACGGGACAGCTACGAGCAGTACTTC
>TRBV5-1|TRBJ1-2|.|.
CASSSNTYGYTF
TGCGCCAGCAGCTCCAATACCTATGGCTACACCTTC
>TRBV5-1|TRBJ1-3|.|TRBD1
CASSLGPGGTGSGNTIYF
TGCGCCAGCAGCTTGGGGCCAGGAGGGACAGGCTCTGGAAACACCATATATTTT
>TRBV18|TRBJ1-2|.|.
CASSPNREERLYGYTF
TGTGCCAGCTCACCGAACAGGGAGGAGAGGCTCTATGGCTACACCTTC
>TRBV27|TRBJ2-3|.|.
CASRQSGDTQYF
TGTGCCAGCCGACAGTCCGGAGATACGCAGTATTTT
>TRBV10-3|TRBJ1-2|.|.
CAISEGQDYGYTF
TGTGCCATCAGTGAAGGGCAGGACTATGGCTACACCTTC
>TRBV2|TRBJ2-7|many|.
CAGGALSYEQYF
TGCGCTGGGGGGGCTTTGTCCTACGAGCAGTACTTC
>TRBV5-8|TRBJ1-5|.|TRBD1
CASSRRQGAPSNQPQHF
TGTGCCAGCAGCCGGAGACAGGGGGCGCCTAGCAATCAGCCCCAGCATTTT
>TRBV9|TRBJ2-1|.|TRBD2
CASSPQGSGRFLNEQFF
TGTGCCAGCAGCCCCCAAGGTAGCGGGAGGTTTCTGAATGAGCAGTTCTTC
>TRBV25-1|TRBJ1-6|.|.
CASSGRVGNSPLHF
TGTGCCAGCAGTGGGCGTGTTGGGAATTCACCCCTCCACTTT
>TRBV5-1|TRBJ1-5|.|.
CASSLGDSSNQPQHF
TGCGCCAGCAGCTTGGGGGATAGCAGCAATCAGCCCCAGCATTTT
>TRBV6-5|TRBJ1-3|.|.
CATTTVNEGNTIYF
TGTGCCACCACCACGGTGAACGAAGGAAACACCATATATTTT
>TRBV7-2|TRBJ2-1|.|.
CASSLRQSNNEQFF
TGTGCCAGCAGCTTACGGCAGAGTAACAATGAGCAGTTCTTC
>TRBV19|TRBJ2-2|many|TRBD1
CASSITGTGGTGELFF
TGTGCCAGTAGTATTACCGGGACAGGGGGCACCGGGGAGCTGTTTTTT
>TRBV6-6|TRBJ1-5|.|.
CASSPDRQNRRPQHF
TGTGCCAGCAGCCCGGACCGACAGAACAGGCGGCCCCAGCATTTT
>TRBV14|TRBJ2-7|.|.
CASSQVGRGRVREQYF
TGTGCCAGCAGCCAAGTAGGTCGGGGCAGGGTAAGAGAGCAGTACTTC
>TRBV11-2|TRBJ1-1|few|TRBD1
CASSPDQTGTAFF
TGTGCCAGCAGCCCAGACCAGACAGGGACAGCTTTCTTT
>TRBV7-9|TRBJ1-5|.|.
CASSLGEGIQPQHF
TGTGCCAGCAGCTTGGGAGAGGGGATTCAGCCCCAGCATTTT